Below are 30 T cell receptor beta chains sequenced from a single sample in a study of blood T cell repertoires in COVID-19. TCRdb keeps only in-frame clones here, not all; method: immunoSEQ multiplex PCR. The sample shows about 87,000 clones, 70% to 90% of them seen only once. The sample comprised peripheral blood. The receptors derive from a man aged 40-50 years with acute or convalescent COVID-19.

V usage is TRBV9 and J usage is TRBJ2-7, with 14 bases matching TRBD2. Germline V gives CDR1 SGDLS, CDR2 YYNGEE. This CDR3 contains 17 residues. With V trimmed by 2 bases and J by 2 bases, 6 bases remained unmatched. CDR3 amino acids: CASSVVGTSGSTYEQYF. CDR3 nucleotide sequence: TGTGCCAGCAGCGTTGTTGGGACTAGCGGGAGTACCTACGAGCAGTACTTC. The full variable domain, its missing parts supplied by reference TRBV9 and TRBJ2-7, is DSGVTQTPKHLITATGQRVTLRCSPRSGDLSVYWYQQSLDQGLQFLIQYYNGEERAKGNILERFSAQQFPDLHSELNLSSLELGDSALYFCASSVVGTSGSTYEQYFGPGTRLTVT.

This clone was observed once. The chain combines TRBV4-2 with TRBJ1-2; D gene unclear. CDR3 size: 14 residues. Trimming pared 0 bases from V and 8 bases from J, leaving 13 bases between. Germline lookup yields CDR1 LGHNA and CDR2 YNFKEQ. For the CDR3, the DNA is TGTGCCAGCAGCCAAGATCAGGCGGGAGGGGGCTACACCTTC. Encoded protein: CASSQDQAGGGYTF.

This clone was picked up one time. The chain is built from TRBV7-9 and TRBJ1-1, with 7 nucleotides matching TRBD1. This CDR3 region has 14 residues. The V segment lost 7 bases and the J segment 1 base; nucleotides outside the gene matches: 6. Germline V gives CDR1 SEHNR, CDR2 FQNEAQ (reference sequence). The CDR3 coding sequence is TGTGCCAGCACGTTAGGACAGGCGAACACTGAAGCTTTCTTT. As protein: CASTLGQANTEAFF.

The CDR3 loop reads CAWAQGARGNTIYF. As DNA, the CDR3 is TGTGCCTGGGCCCAGGGGGCGCGGGGAAACACCATATATTTT. This chain links TRBV30 with TRBJ1-3; 8 nucleotides align to TRBD1. Germline V gives CDR1 GTSNPN, CDR2 SVGIG (reference sequence). With V trimmed by 5 bases and J by 4 bases, 7 bases remained unmatched. The CDR3 contains 14 residues.

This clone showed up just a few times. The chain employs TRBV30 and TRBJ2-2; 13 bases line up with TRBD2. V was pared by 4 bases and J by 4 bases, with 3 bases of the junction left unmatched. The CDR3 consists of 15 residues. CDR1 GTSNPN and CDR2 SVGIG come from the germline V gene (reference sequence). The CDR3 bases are TGTGCCTGGACCGGGACTAGCGGGACCACCGGGGAGCTGTTTTTT. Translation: CAWTGTSGTTGELFF.

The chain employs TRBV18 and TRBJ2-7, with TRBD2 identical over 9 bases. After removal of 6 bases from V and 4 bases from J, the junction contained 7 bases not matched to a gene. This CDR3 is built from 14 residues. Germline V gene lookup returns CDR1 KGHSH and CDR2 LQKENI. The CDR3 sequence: CASSGSGGRYEQYF. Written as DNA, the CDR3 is TGTGCCAGCTCGGGCAGCGGGGGGAGGTACGAGCAGTACTTC. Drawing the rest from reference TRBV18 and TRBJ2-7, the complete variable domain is NAGVMQNPRHLVRRRGQEARLRCSPMKGHSHVYWYRQLPEEGLKFMVYLQKENIIDESGMPKERFSAEFPKEGPSILRIQQVVRGDSAAYFCASSGSGGRYEQYFGPGTRLTVT.

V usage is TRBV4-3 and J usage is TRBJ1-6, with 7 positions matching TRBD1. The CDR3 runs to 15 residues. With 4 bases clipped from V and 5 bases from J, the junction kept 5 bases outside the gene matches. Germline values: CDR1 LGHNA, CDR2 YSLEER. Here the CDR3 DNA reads TGCGCCAGCAGCCGGGAGACAGGGAATAATTCACCCCTCCACTTT. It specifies CASSRETGNNSPLHF.

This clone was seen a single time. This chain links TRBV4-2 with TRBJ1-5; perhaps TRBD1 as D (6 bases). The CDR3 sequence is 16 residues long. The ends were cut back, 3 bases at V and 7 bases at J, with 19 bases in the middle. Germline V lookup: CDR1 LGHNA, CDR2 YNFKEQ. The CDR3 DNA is TGTGCCAGCAGCCAGGGGACAAGCCTAGCAGGCCAGCCCCAGCATTTT. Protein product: CASSQGTSLAGQPQHF.

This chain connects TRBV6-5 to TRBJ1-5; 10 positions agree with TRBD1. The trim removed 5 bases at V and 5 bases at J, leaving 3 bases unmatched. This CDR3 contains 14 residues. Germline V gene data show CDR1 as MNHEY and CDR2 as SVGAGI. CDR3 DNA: TGTGCCAGCAGTCGGGACAGGGGTGATCAGCCCCAGCATTTT. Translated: CASSRDRGDQPQHF.

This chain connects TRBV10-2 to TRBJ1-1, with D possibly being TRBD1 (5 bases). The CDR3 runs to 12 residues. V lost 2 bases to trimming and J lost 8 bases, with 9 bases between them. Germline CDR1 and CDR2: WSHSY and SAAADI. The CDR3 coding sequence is TGCGCCAGCAGTGAGACAGGAAGGGAAGCTTTCTTT. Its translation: CASSETGREAFF.

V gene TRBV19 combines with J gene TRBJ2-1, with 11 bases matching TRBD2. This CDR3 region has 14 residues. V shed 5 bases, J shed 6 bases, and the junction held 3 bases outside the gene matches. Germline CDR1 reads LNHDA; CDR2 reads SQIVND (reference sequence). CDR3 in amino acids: CASSPLAGANEQFF. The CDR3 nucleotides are TGTGCCAGTAGTCCACTAGCGGGAGCCAATGAGCAGTTCTTC.

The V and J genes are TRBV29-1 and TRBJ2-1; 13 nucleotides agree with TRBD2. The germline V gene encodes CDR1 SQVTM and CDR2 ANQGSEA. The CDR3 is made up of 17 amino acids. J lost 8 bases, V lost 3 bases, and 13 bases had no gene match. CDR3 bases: TGCAGCGTTGACATCCCACTGACTAGCGGGAGGAAGGATGAGCAGTTCTTC. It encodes CSVDIPLTSGRKDEQFF.

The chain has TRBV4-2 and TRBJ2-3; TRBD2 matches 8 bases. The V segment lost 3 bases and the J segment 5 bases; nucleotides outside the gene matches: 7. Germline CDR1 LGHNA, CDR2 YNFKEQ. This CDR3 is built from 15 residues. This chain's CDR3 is CASSHDAGGGDTQYF. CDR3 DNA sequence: TGTGCCAGCAGCCACGACGCGGGGGGCGGAGATACGCAGTATTTT.

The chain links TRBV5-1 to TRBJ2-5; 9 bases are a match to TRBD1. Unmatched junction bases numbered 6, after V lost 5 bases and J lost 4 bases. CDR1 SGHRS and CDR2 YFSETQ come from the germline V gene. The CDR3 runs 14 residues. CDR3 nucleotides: TGCGCCAGCAGTCCGGGACAGGGACTAGAGACCCAGTACTTC. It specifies CASSPGQGLETQYF.

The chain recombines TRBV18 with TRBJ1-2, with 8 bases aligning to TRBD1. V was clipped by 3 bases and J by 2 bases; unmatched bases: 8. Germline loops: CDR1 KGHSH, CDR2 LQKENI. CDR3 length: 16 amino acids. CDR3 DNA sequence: TGTGCCAGCTCACCGACAGGGGACCAATCCAACTATGGCTACACCTTC. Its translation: CASSPTGDQSNYGYTF.

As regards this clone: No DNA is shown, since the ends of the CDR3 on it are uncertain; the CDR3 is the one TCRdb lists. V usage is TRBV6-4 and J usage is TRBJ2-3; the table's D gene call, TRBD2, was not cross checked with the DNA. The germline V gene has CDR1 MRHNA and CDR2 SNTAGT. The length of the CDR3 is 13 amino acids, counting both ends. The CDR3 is CASSDFRGGTQYF.

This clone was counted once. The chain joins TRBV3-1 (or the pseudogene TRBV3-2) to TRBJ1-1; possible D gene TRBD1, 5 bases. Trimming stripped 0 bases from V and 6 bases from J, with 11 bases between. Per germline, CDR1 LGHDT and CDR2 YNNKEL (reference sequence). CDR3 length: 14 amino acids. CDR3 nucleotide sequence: TGTGCCAGCAGCCAAGAAGCAAGGGGATCTGAAGCTTTCTTT. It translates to CASSQEARGSEAFF.

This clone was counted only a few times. The CDR3 bases are TGTGCCAGCAACGAGAGGGGTGGACAGCCGTTTGAAAAACTGTTTTTT. Protein: CASNERGGQPFEKLFF. This sequence joins TRBV25-1 and TRBJ1-4; perhaps TRBD1 as D (6 bases). Trimming pared 7 bases from V and 7 bases from J, leaving 22 bases between. Per the germline V gene, CDR1 is MGHDK and CDR2 is SYGVNS. CDR3 length equals 16 residues.

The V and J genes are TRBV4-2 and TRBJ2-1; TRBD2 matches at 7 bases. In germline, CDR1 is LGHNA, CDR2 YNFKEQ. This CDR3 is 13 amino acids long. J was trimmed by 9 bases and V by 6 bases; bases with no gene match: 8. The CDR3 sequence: CASSWGGGSEQFF. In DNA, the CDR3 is TGTGCCAGCAGTTGGGGGGGTGGGAGTGAGCAGTTCTTC.

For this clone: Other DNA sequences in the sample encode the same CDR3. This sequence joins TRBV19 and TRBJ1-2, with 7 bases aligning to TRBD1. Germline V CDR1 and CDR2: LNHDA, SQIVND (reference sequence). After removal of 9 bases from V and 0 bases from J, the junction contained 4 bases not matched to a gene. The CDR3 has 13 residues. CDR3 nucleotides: TGTGCCAGCCGGGACAGCACTAACTATGGCTACACCTTC. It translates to CASRDSTNYGYTF.

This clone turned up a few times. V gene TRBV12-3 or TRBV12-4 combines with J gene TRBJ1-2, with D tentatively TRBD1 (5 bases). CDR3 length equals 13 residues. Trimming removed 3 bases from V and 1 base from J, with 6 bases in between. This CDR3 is CASSFDSNYGYTF. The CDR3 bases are TGTGCCAGCAGTTTCGACAGTAACTATGGCTACACCTTC.

In DNA form, the CDR3 reads TGTGCCAGCAGTACCGTCAACAGCCCTGGAAACACCATATATTTT. This gives the protein CASSTVNSPGNTIYF. The rearrangement joins TRBV6-5 to TRBJ1-3; D unclear. The CDR3 is made up of 15 amino acids. V was pared by 5 bases and J by 2 bases, with 13 bases between. Germline-derived CDR1 and CDR2 are MNHEY and SVGAGI.

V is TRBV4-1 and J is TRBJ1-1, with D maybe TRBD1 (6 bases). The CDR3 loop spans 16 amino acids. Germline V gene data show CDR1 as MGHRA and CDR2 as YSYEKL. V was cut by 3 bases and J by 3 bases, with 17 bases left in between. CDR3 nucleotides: TGCGCCAGCAGCCAGGTTGGGCAAGCAGGGGACACTGAAGCTTTCTTT. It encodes CASSQVGQAGDTEAFF.

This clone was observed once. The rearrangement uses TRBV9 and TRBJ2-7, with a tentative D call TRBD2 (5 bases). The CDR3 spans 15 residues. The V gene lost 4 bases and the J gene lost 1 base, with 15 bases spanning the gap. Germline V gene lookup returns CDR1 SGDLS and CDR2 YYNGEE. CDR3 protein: CASSKRAASSYEQYF. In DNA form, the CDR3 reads TGTGCCAGCAGCAAGAGGGCAGCTTCATCCTACGAGCAGTACTTC.

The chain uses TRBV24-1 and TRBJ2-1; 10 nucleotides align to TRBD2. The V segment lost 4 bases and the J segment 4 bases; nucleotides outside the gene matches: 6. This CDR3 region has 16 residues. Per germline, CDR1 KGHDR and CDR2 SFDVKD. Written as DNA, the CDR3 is TGTGCCACCAGTGACGCAACTAGCGGGGTTTACAATGAGCAGTTCTTC. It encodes CATSDATSGVYNEQFF.

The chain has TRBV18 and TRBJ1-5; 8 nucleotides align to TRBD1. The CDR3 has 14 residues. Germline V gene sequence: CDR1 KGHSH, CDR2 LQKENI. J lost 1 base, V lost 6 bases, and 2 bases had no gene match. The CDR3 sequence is CASSTGESNQPQHF. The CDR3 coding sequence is TGTGCCAGCTCGACAGGGGAAAGCAATCAGCCCCAGCATTTT.

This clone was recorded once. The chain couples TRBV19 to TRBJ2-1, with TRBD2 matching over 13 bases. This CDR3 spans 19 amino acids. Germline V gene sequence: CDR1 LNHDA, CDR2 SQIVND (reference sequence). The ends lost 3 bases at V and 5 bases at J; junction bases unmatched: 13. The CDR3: CASSIRRVTSGRVHNEQFF. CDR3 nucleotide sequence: TGTGCCAGTAGTATTCGCCGGGTAACTAGCGGGAGGGTTCACAATGAGCAGTTCTTC.

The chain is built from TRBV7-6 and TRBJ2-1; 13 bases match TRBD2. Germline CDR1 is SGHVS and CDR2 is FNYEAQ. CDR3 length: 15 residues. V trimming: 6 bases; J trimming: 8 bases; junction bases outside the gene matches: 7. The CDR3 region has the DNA TGTGCCAGCAGTTTACTAGCGGGGGGGCCAGATGAGCAGTTCTTC. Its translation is CASSLLAGGPDEQFF.

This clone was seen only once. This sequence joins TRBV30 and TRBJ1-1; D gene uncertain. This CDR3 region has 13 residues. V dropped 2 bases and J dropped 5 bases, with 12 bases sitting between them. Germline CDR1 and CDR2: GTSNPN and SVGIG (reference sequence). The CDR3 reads CAWSLHGWTEAFF. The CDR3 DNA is TGTGCCTGGAGTCTCCATGGCTGGACTGAAGCTTTCTTT.

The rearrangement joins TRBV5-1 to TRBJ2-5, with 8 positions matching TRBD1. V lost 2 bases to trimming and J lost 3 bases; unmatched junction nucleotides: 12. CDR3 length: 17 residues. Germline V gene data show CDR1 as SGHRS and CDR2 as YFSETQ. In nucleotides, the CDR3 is TGCGCCAGCAGCTTCAGGGGGCCCGGCCTAGGAGAAGAGACCCAGTACTTC. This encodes CASSFRGPGLGEETQYF. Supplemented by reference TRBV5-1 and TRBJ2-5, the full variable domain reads KAGVTQTPRYLIKTRGQQVTLSCSPISGHRSVSWYQQTPGQGLQFLFEYFSETQRNKGNFPGRFSGRQFSNSRSEMNVSTLELGDSALYLCASSFRGPGLGEETQYFGPGTRLLVL.